This TCR beta chain was identified during a study of radiation and T cells in renal cell carcinoma. From germline, CDR1 is SGHRS and CDR2 YFSETQ. This CDR3 contains 13 residues. Trimming left V 7 bases short and J 0 bases short, with 11 bases between. The time point denotes: baseline pretreatment blood. Noted treatment: 15 Gy SBRT to primary tumor, nephrectomy 4 weeks later. Profiled with immunoSEQ multiplex PCR; TCRdb holds only in-frame clones, not every one. Of approximately 90,000 clones in the sample, 86% were seen once. In this sample, this clone turned up once. V and J are TRBV5-1 and TRBJ2-7; maybe TRBD2 (5 bases). This TCR was recovered from a man aged 45-60 years with renal cell carcinoma. The sequencing used blood, collected from a patient whose treatment included radiotherapy and nephrectomy. CDR3: CASGRAGSYEQYF. For the CDR3, the DNA is TGCGCCAGCGGTAGGGCGGGCTCCTACGAGCAGTACTTC. The full variable domain, its missing parts supplied by reference TRBV5-1 and TRBJ2-7, is KAGVTQTPRYLIKTRGQQVTLSCSPISGHRSVSWYQQTPGQGLQFLFEYFSETQRNKGNFPGRFSGRQFSNSRSEMNVSTLELGDSALYLCASGRAGSYEQYFGPGTRLTVT.